These 5 T cell receptor beta chains share one sample of origin, sequenced in a study of regulatory T cells in long-lasting Graves disease. Construction of the TCR beta libraries employed iRepertoire HTBI primers in conjunction with Arm-PCR of CDR3 regions. TCRdb called the multiplex PCR reads again in MiXCR, with one record for every CDR3 protein. The sample comprises around 340,000 distinct CDR3 sequences, about 19% of which are singletons, and less than 35% rests with the top ten. Time point reported: persistent/refractory GD, antithyroid drugs over 5 years with positive TRAb. The TCR library was made from RNA that had been extracted from PBMCs in TRIzol. The sequences come from peripheral blood mononuclear cells (PBMCs), collected when the disease was refractory, from a patient treated with antithyroid drugs. The source is a female donor with Graves disease.

This clonotype has ten or more counts. The chain recombines TRBV6-1 with TRBJ1-5; D gene ambiguous. The CDR3 is 15 residues long. Germline V gives CDR1 MNHNS, CDR2 SASEGT. The V end lost 2 bases, the J end lost 0 bases, and 8 bases lay between the germline ends. In DNA form, the CDR3 reads TGTGCCAGCAGTGAAACGGTGCATAGCAATCAGCCCCAGCATTTT. It codes for CASSETVHSNQPQHF.

This chain links TRBV12-3 or TRBV12-4 with TRBJ2-3; no firm D call. V lost 6 bases and J lost 0, with 16 bases in between. The CDR3 sequence is 16 residues long. In DNA, the CDR3 is TGTGCCAGCAGGTTGGGCGGCCGGTCTAGCACAGATACGCAGTATTTT. Its translation: CASRLGGRSSTDTQYF.

The V and J genes are TRBV25-1 and TRBJ1-2; D not certain. Germline V gene lookup returns CDR1 MGHDK and CDR2 SYGVNS. The V end was cut by 6 bases, the J end by 3 bases, with 11 bases between. The length of the CDR3 is 13 residues. CDR3 region: CASSLGIDYGYTF. DNA of the CDR3: TGTGCCAGCAGCTTGGGAATCGACTATGGCTACACCTTC.

A remark on this clonotype: A much larger clone lies a single base off, so this may be a read error. The CDR3 does not close with the conserved phenylalanine or tryptophan, likely indicating a read error. The chain's CDR3 is CASSSSGTGYTL. The DNA of the CDR3 is TGTGCCAGCAGTTCGTCAGGGACCGGCTACACCCTC. This rearrangement joins TRBV27 to TRBJ1-2; a weak D match, TRBD1 (5 bases). The CDR3 spans 12 residues. CDR1 is MNHEY, CDR2 SMNVEV, per germline (reference sequence). Trimming shortened V by 4 bases and J by 8 bases, and 11 bases separated the two germline ends.

This clonotype has at least ten counts. The chain employs TRBV20-1 and TRBJ1-1; 7 positions match TRBD1. In germline, CDR1 is DFQATT, CDR2 SNEGSKA (reference sequence). The CDR3 loop spans 13 amino acids. V was pared by 5 bases and J by 5 bases, with 8 bases of the junction left unmatched. DNA for the CDR3: TGCAGTGCTCCCAGACAGGGTGGGACTGAAGCTTTCTTT. Translation: CSAPRQGGTEAFF.